This T cell receptor (beta chain) was sequenced for a study of blood T cell repertoires in COVID-19. Across the whole study: Spain, Italy and the United States supplied samples that represented acute and convalescent COVID-19. The analysed material was cDNA or gDNA that came from T cells, B-cell-depleted T cells, or PBMCs.

In the source study's methods: Estimated nucleated cell counts came from reference gene primer amplification. The assay was immunoSEQ multiplex PCR, and TCRdb's table has in-frame clones only and misses some. Clone size and V and J calls were adopted from that table, with D and trimming inferred from the DNA. Of under 400,000 clones listed, 75% to 90% were seen once; the top ten hold roughly 2.9%. Enrollment of patients from Seattle took place during active infection, with longitudinal follow-up. V gave up 2 bases and J gave up 8 bases; unmatched junction bases: 11. The germline V gene has CDR1 SGHRS and CDR2 YFSETQ. The CDR3 contains 17 residues.

The genes are TRBV5-1 and TRBJ2-1, with 12 nucleotides matching TRBD2. The receptor was isolated from a woman aged 25 to 45 with COVID-19, enrolled during active disease. The specimen was peripheral blood. The CDR3 region is CASSLPTSGRGFDEQFF. Written as DNA, the CDR3 is TGCGCCAGCAGCTTACCGACTAGCGGGAGAGGTTTCGATGAGCAGTTCTTC. Full variable domain (rest looked up from reference TRBV5-1 and TRBJ2-1): KAGVTQTPRYLIKTRGQQVTLSCSPISGHRSVSWYQQTPGQGLQFLFEYFSETQRNKGNFPGRFSGRQFSNSRSEMNVSTLELGDSALYLCASSLPTSGRGFDEQFFGPGTRLTVL.